The rows below give T cell receptor beta chains drawn from one sample of a study of CXCR3-negative and CXCR3-positive naive CD8 T cells. TCRdb reprocessed the 5' RACE reads and stores each CDR3 protein as one record, lacking DNA. The sample holds 140,000 to 150,000 distinct CDR3 sequences. Source material: naive CXCR3+ CD8+ T cells from blood. The source is a human donor in good health. Some clones in this sample may be carry-over from other donors' samples. CDR3s include the opening cysteine and the closing phenylalanine or tryptophan. Each record gives: J gene, V gene, CDR3 protein.

J gene: TRBJ2-1; V gene: TRBV20-1; CDR3 protein: CSAGGLAAYNEQFF
J gene: TRBJ2-7; V gene: TRBV20-1; CDR3 protein: CSARVGGAGGTYEQYF
J gene: TRBJ2-5; V gene: TRBV28; CDR3 protein: CASSFGSWETQYF
J gene: TRBJ2-1; V gene: TRBV11-2; CDR3 protein: CASSASVDEQFF
J gene: TRBJ1-4; V gene: TRBV7-9; CDR3 protein: CASSFNGDEKLFF
J gene: TRBJ2-1; V gene: TRBV10-3; CDR3 protein: CAISERLTYNEQFF
J gene: TRBJ2-7; V gene: TRBV20-1; CDR3 protein: CSASERDSSYEQYF
J gene: TRBJ2-1; V gene: TRBV5-1; CDR3 protein: CASARGQGIDEQFF
J gene: TRBJ1-1; V gene: TRBV6-2/TRBV6-3; CDR3 protein: CASNQGSTEAFF
J gene: TRBJ2-3; V gene: TRBV6-5; CDR3 protein: CASSFSRPGPANLDTQYF
J gene: TRBJ2-7; V gene: TRBV28; CDR3 protein: CASSPRGEYEQYF
J gene: TRBJ2-5; V gene: TRBV28; CDR3 protein: CASSFYQETQYF
J gene: TRBJ1-5; V gene: TRBV10-1; CDR3 protein: CASSPTGAQPQHF
J gene: TRBJ2-5; V gene: TRBV5-6; CDR3 protein: CASSPPSREETQYF
J gene: TRBJ2-7; V gene: TRBV7-6; CDR3 protein: CASSLMTFGAHGDHEQYF
J gene: TRBJ2-7; V gene: TRBV29-1; CDR3 protein: CSVTSNWRYEQYF
J gene: TRBJ2-2; V gene: TRBV10-3; CDR3 protein: CAIRSTGGPNTGELFF
J gene: TRBJ2-1; V gene: TRBV20-1; CDR3 protein: CSAREVTSGDYNEQFF
J gene: TRBJ2-7; V gene: TRBV28; CDR3 protein: CASSLGLSSYEQYF
J gene: TRBJ2-7; V gene: TRBV7-9; CDR3 protein: CASSSYDSPYEQYF
J gene: TRBJ2-1; V gene: TRBV5-1; CDR3 protein: CASQTGLNEQFF
J gene: TRBJ1-5; V gene: TRBV21-1; CDR3 protein: CASSKDRAGFSNQPQHF
J gene: TRBJ2-3; V gene: TRBV27; CDR3 protein: CASSLRGGTRTDTQYF
J gene: TRBJ2-1; V gene: TRBV28; CDR3 protein: CASSPGNLNEQFF
J gene: TRBJ2-7; V gene: TRBV4-3; CDR3 protein: CASSQDVGSYEQYF
J gene: TRBJ1-1; V gene: TRBV5-4; CDR3 protein: CASSSAYISNTNTEAFF
J gene: TRBJ2-7; V gene: TRBV5-5; CDR3 protein: CASSVSYEQYF
J gene: TRBJ2-3; V gene: TRBV10-3; CDR3 protein: CAISDPGSVGDTQYF
J gene: TRBJ2-4; V gene: TRBV9; CDR3 protein: CASSAGLAGRNIQYF
J gene: TRBJ2-5; V gene: TRBV20-1; CDR3 protein: CSARPSAENQETQYF
J gene: TRBJ1-1; V gene: TRBV29-1; CDR3 protein: CSVESGGPEAFF
J gene: TRBJ2-7; V gene: TRBV6-5; CDR3 protein: CASSYRGQAYEQYF
J gene: TRBJ1-5; V gene: TRBV29-1; CDR3 protein: CSVHDSLEGPQHF
J gene: TRBJ2-1; V gene: TRBV20-1; CDR3 protein: CSAPVELAGVGNEQFF
J gene: TRBJ1-1; V gene: TRBV18; CDR3 protein: CASSKEHGTEAFF
J gene: TRBJ2-4; V gene: TRBV28; CDR3 protein: CASSDVDQNIQYF
J gene: TRBJ2-3; V gene: TRBV13; CDR3 protein: CASSPPSDTQYF
J gene: TRBJ2-7; V gene: TRBV7-8; CDR3 protein: CASSEGVGASPYEQYF
J gene: TRBJ1-4; V gene: TRBV4-2; CDR3 protein: CASSQEVTSTNEKLFF
J gene: TRBJ2-7; V gene: TRBV13; CDR3 protein: CASSAGGGLRSDEQYF
J gene: TRBJ2-5; V gene: TRBV7-3; CDR3 protein: CASSSQGYQETQYF
J gene: TRBJ2-7; V gene: TRBV7-9; CDR3 protein: CASSLELVGNEQYF
J gene: TRBJ1-2; V gene: TRBV27; CDR3 protein: CASSLSTGDYYGYTF
J gene: TRBJ2-3; V gene: TRBV2; CDR3 protein: CASSATPSSADTQYF
J gene: TRBJ2-7; V gene: TRBV9; CDR3 protein: CASSVTGRVDEQYF
J gene: TRBJ1-2; V gene: TRBV6-2/TRBV6-3; CDR3 protein: CASSYGLETATNYGYTF
J gene: TRBJ2-6; V gene: TRBV20-1; CDR3 protein: CSASPGQGLGVNVLTF
J gene: TRBJ2-7; V gene: TRBV25-1; CDR3 protein: CASSEGFNDYEQYF
J gene: TRBJ2-7; V gene: TRBV25-1; CDR3 protein: CASSGVGQGSLYEQYF
J gene: TRBJ2-2; V gene: TRBV6-5; CDR3 protein: CASSSATGTNTGELFF
J gene: TRBJ2-3; V gene: TRBV14; CDR3 protein: CASSQVTGLGDTQYF
J gene: TRBJ2-3; V gene: TRBV4-2; CDR3 protein: CASSPDLRAVSGLGTDTQYF
J gene: TRBJ2-5; V gene: TRBV20-1; CDR3 protein: CSARGHEGWETQYF
J gene: TRBJ2-2; V gene: TRBV9; CDR3 protein: CASSVRQGANTGELFF
J gene: TRBJ2-1; V gene: TRBV13; CDR3 protein: CASSLPGQYNEQFF
J gene: TRBJ2-1; V gene: TRBV6-1; CDR3 protein: CASSEEAADAFPLYNEQFF
J gene: TRBJ1-4; V gene: TRBV7-9; CDR3 protein: CASKRNQGYDVKLFF